What follows are 20 T cell receptor beta chains derived from one specimen sequenced in a study of shared clonotypes between healthy human individuals. Positively selected for CCR7, the CD45RO-negative cells used as naive CD8 cells excluded terminally differentiated effector memory CD45RA+ cells. Some clones are missing from TCRdb's copy, which holds only in-frame ones; the method was immunoSEQ multiplex PCR. The data show about 750,000 clones, around 92% seen once. Sequences were obtained from naive CD8+ T cells sorted from blood. All receptors derive from a man aged 30-40 years in good health.

This clone was found once. The chain is built from TRBV15 and TRBJ1-5, with a possible D match to TRBD1 (5 bases). Germline V lookup: CDR1 LNHNV, CDR2 YYDKDF (reference sequence). This CDR3 contains 12 residues. The CDR3 region has the DNA TGTGCGACGGGGACGGGTAATCAGCCCCAGCATTTT. The encoded protein is CATGTGNQPQHF.

This clone was seen only a few times. The chain carries TRBV7-9 and TRBJ2-3; 10 bases agree with TRBD1. The CDR3 is made up of 17 amino acids. CDR1 and CDR2 from the germline V gene are SEHNR and FQNEAQ (reference sequence). J was trimmed by 1 base and V by 5 bases; bases with no gene match: 9. The CDR3 loop is CASSVTGQGLGTDTQYF. The CDR3 region has the DNA TGTGCCAGCAGCGTAACGGGACAGGGGTTGGGCACAGATACGCAGTATTTT.

This sequence joins TRBV4-1 and TRBJ2-7; unclear D gene. The germline V gene encodes CDR1 MGHRA and CDR2 YSYEKL. This CDR3 has 14 amino acids. Trimming removed 2 bases at V and 3 bases at J, with 11 bases between. The CDR3 loop reads CASSQPNSFYEQYF. The CDR3 region has the DNA TGCGCCAGCAGCCAACCCAACAGCTTCTACGAGCAGTACTTC.

The rearrangement uses TRBV28 and TRBJ2-4; D uncertain. This CDR3 has 15 amino acids. Trimming removed 7 bases at V and 0 bases at J, with 13 bases between. Germline values: CDR1 MDHEN, CDR2 SYDVKM. CDR3 DNA sequence: TGTGCCAGCAAAAGAGAGAGATTAGCCAAAAACATTCAGTACTTC. Its translation: CASKRERLAKNIQYF. Full variable domain (outside the CDR3, taken from reference TRBV28 and TRBJ2-4): DVKVTQSSRYLVKRTGEKVFLECVQDMDHENMFWYRQDPGLGLRLIYFSYDVKMKEKGDIPEGYSVSREKKERFSLILESASTNQTSMYLCASKRERLAKNIQYFGAGTRLSVL.

The chain recombines TRBV19 with TRBJ2-4, with 7 nucleotides matching TRBD2. Trimming at V came to 5 bases and at J to 11 bases, leaving 9 bases not matched to a gene. The CDR3 covers 13 residues. The V gene's germline CDR1 is LNHDA and CDR2 SQIVND (reference sequence). For the CDR3, the DNA is TGTGCCAGTAGTCCCTCGGGGGGTTTCGTTCAGTACTTC. Translation gives CASSPSGGFVQYF.

In this sample, this clone turned up once. The genes are TRBV14 and TRBJ2-1, with 7 nucleotides matching TRBD2. V lost 4 bases to trimming and J lost 2 bases; unmatched junction nucleotides: 8. The length of the CDR3 is 16 residues. CDR1 is SGHDN and CDR2 is FVKESK in the germline V gene. The chain's CDR3 is CASSPPSSGTYNEQFF. The CDR3 DNA follows: TGTGCCAGCAGCCCCCCTTCTAGCGGTACCTACAATGAGCAGTTCTTC. The full variable domain, its missing parts supplied by reference TRBV14 and TRBJ2-1, is EAGVTQFPSHSVIEKGQTVTLRCDPISGHDNLYWYRRVMGKEIKFLLHFVKESKQDESGMPNNRFLAERTGGTYSTLKVQPAELEDSGVYFCASSPPSSGTYNEQFFGPGTRLTVL.

The V gene is TRBV30, the J gene TRBJ1-5; D is undetermined. Germline V gene data show CDR1 as GTSNPN and CDR2 as SVGIG (reference sequence). The CDR3 is 16 residues long. Trimming left V 0 bases short and J 2 bases short, with 14 bases between. CDR3 sequence (DNA): TGTGCCTGGAGTGTACCGGCCCCGGTCGGCAATCAGCCCCAGCATTTT. Encoded protein: CAWSVPAPVGNQPQHF.

As to this clone: One end of the junction fails to match germline, which may point to a read error. The V gene is TRBV4-1, the J gene TRBJ2-3; 7 bases are shared with TRBD1. The CDR3 runs to 16 residues. Per germline, CDR1 MGHRA and CDR2 YSYEKL. The CDR3 protein is CASSQEGDSREDTQYF. CDR3 sequence (DNA): TGCGCCAGCAGTCAAGAGGGGGACAGTAGAGAGGATACGCAGTATTTT.

This clone was seen only a few times. The chain employs TRBV6-1 and TRBJ2-2; possibly TRBD2 for D (6 bases). Germline CDR1 MNHNS, CDR2 SASEGT. This CDR3 spans 16 amino acids. V lost 4 bases to trimming and J lost 4 bases, with 16 bases between them. CDR3 sequence reads: CASSARLGLSTGELFF. The DNA for the CDR3 is TGTGCCAGCAGTGCCAGACTAGGCCTAAGCACCGGGGAGCTGTTTTTT.

This chain uses TRBV10-3 with TRBJ1-1; D is perhaps TRBD1 (5 bases). Trimming pared 7 bases from V and 0 bases from J, leaving 9 bases between. The CDR3 covers 13 residues. Germline V lookup: CDR1 ENHRY, CDR2 SYGVKD. The CDR3 nucleotides are TGTGCCATCAATGACAGAATGAACACTGAAGCTTTCTTT. This sequence encodes CAINDRMNTEAFF.

The rearrangement uses TRBV23-1 and TRBJ2-1; TRBD2 agrees at 7 bases. TRBV23-1 is an open reading frame whose function is uncertain. V lost 3 bases to trimming and J lost 8 bases; unmatched junction nucleotides: 22. This CDR3 spans 19 amino acids. The CDR3: CASSHHTIHPAGVLHEQFF. Written as DNA, the CDR3 is TGCGCCAGCAGTCATCACACTATCCACCCGGCGGGAGTTCTTCATGAGCAGTTCTTC.

The rearrangement links TRBV28 to TRBJ2-7, with D possibly TRBD1 on 5 matching bases. Germline-derived CDR1 and CDR2 are MDHEN and SYDVKM. The CDR3 covers 13 residues. V lost 4 bases to trimming and J lost 3 bases, with 10 bases between them. The CDR3 here is CASSWGQGYEQYF. The DNA of the CDR3 is TGTGCCAGCAGTTGGGGTCAGGGCTACGAGCAGTACTTC.

The chain is built from TRBV9 and TRBJ1-3, with TRBD1 identical over 7 bases. The CDR3 runs 15 residues. V gave up 4 bases and J gave up 2 bases; unmatched junction bases: 6. The germline V gene encodes CDR1 SGDLS and CDR2 YYNGEE. The CDR3 protein is CASSLRQGAGNTIYF. The CDR3 nucleotides are TGTGCCAGCAGCCTTCGACAGGGTGCTGGAAACACCATATATTTT.

CDR3 protein: CASSEYTYTQYF. The CDR3 region has the DNA TGTGCCAGCAGTGAGTACACGTATACGCAGTATTTT. This chain links TRBV6-1 with TRBJ2-3; D is undetermined. The CDR3 consists of 12 residues. V shed 3 bases and J shed 7 bases, with 8 bases lying between them. Germline CDR1 and CDR2: MNHNS and SASEGT.

The rearrangement links TRBV27 to TRBJ1-5; 7 bases align to TRBD1. The CDR3 contains 17 residues. The V gene's germline CDR1 is MNHEY and CDR2 SMNVEV (reference sequence). The junction had 12 bases not matched to a gene; V was cut back by 7 bases and J by 0 bases. The CDR3 loop reads CASKGQVEHYSNQPQHF. Written as DNA, the CDR3 is TGTGCCAGCAAAGGACAGGTTGAGCATTATAGCAATCAGCCCCAGCATTTT.

CDR3: CASSSVLAGEGNEQFF. The CDR3 coding sequence is TGTGCCAGCAGCTCTGTTCTAGCGGGAGAGGGGAATGAGCAGTTCTTC. The V and J genes are TRBV7-6 and TRBJ2-1, with 10 bases identical to TRBD2. The CDR3 is 16 residues long. CDR1 and CDR2 (germline): SGHVS, FNYEAQ. After removal of 4 bases from V and 7 bases from J, the junction contained 10 bases not matched to a gene.

This clone appeared once. J is TRBJ2-1 and V is TRBV10-3; the D gene could be TRBD1 or TRBD2 (5 bases each). The germline V gene encodes CDR1 ENHRY and CDR2 SYGVKD. This CDR3 is built from 16 residues. Trimming pared 8 bases from V and 3 bases from J, leaving 20 bases between. CDR3 amino acids: CAIPGGEQAYYNEQFF. The CDR3 DNA reads TGTGCCATCCCTGGGGGAGAACAGGCTTACTACAATGAGCAGTTCTTC.

This clone was observed a single time. This chain links TRBV11-2 with TRBJ2-7; no clear D gene. Germline-derived CDR1 and CDR2 are SGHAT and FQNNGV. The CDR3 covers 12 residues. Between the trimmed V and J ends, which lost 1 base and 7 bases, there was a span of 8 bases. CDR3 region: CASSLGAGEQYF. DNA for the CDR3: TGTGCCAGCAGCTTAGGGGCTGGAGAGCAGTACTTC.

The CDR3 DNA is TGTGCCATCAAGGGCTCGAGAGGAGGGGACGAGCAGTACTTC. This translates into CAIKGSRGGDEQYF. This chain links TRBV10-3 with TRBJ2-7, with D tentatively TRBD2 (6 bases). The germline gives CDR1 ENHRY, CDR2 SYGVKD. The CDR3 consists of 14 residues. The V gene lost 7 bases and the J gene lost 5 bases, with 18 bases spanning the gap.

The genes are TRBV5-6 and TRBJ2-1; D ambiguous. Germline V gene sequence: CDR1 SGHDT, CDR2 YYEEEE. The CDR3 spans 11 residues. Trimming took off 6 bases at V and 7 bases at J, with 8 bases between the two ends. The CDR3 nucleotides read TGTGCCAGCATCGTGGGGAATGAGCAGTTCTTC. Protein product: CASIVGNEQFF.